This TCR beta chain was captured in a study of beta chain features in type 1 diabetes. Reverse transcribing all isolated RNA meant expressed TCRB transcripts were sequenced. For naive, central memory and regulatory T cell samples, reads averaged about 3.5 million. The table came from immunoSEQ multiplex PCR; TCRdb's copy has only in-frame clones and leaves some out. This sample has 350,000 to 450,000 clones, with roughly 15% found just once. Germline-derived CDR1 and CDR2 are MDHEN and SYDVKM. V was trimmed by 2 bases and J by 4 bases, leaving 15 bases between them. The CDR3 covers 16 residues. The sequenced sample consisted of naive CD4+ T cells from blood. The V call is TRBV28, the J call TRBJ1-5, with D unclear. The TCR sequence derives from a woman under 30 in good health. CDR3 sequence: CASSLGARGWNQPQHF. DNA of the CDR3: TGTGCCAGCAGTTTAGGAGCCCGAGGGTGGAATCAGCCCCAGCATTTT. Variable domain in full (rest from reference TRBV28 and TRBJ1-5): DVKVTQSSRYLVKRTGEKVFLECVQDMDHENMFWYRQDPGLGLRLIYFSYDVKMKEKGDIPEGYSVSREKKERFSLILESASTNQTSMYLCASSLGARGWNQPQHFGDGTRLSIL.